The source of this TCR beta chain is a study of blood T cell repertoires in COVID-19 (dated by TCRdb to the early 2020s). For context, the study as a whole: Collaborator samples came from the United States, Italy and Spain and covered acute and convalescent phases of COVID-19. The dataset comprised deeply sampled blood TCRbeta repertoires from subjects exposed to, actively infected with, or recovered from COVID-19. The prospective study material was composed of cDNA or gDNA derived from T cells, B-cell-depleted T cells, or PBMCs. Samples came from the ongoing ImmuneRACE study (first 160 participants) plus 1,254 subjects from 6 global collaborators. Sample metadata almost always included a de-identified subject ID, COVID-19 status, age in years and sex. The repertoires were released in a freely available public database meant as a resource for research on the immune response to SARS-CoV-2. Where HLA class I and class II types were available, the types were taken from metadata supplied by the sample provider, not from assay-based typing. Study-level results and caveats: The quantity of clinical and demographic metadata differed by source and by participant and was supplied without curation.

V is cut by 0 bases and J by 5 bases, and the space between the germline ends is 13 bases. Including the terminal cysteine and phenylalanine, the CDR3 comprises 16 residues. Only the CDR3 DNA is retained, 48 bases long and in frame from the first base. CDR1 is given as LGHNA and CDR2 as YSLEER, both from the germline V gene. Points on this clone: Its antigen is currently not known. Base qualities are not at hand, and no much larger clone is one base apart.

The immunoSEQ Assay, a bias-controlled multiplex PCR, was used to amplify TCRbeta CDR3 regions from genomic DNA. The paper's data handling went like this. Within the assay, amplification of reference gene primers was used to estimate how many nucleated cells each sample contained. To quantify the absolute abundance of each unique TCRbeta CDR3 rearrangement, sequence reads were collapsed and filtered. For each sample, productive Simpson clonality was calculated as the square root of Simpson's diversity index over productive rearrangements. TCRdb took over this immuneACCESS table, retaining in-frame rearrangements with V and J assigned. Such tables are incomplete; in checked studies, under half of the missing clones stem from an unresolved V gene, and the remainder is unexplained. Clonal size and the V and J genes are those of that table, whereas D and trimming came from the DNA. Recorded for this sample are 150,000 to 200,000 clones; about 81% of them occurred a single time. The ten most abundant clones make up approximately 12% of the sample.

One collaborating source in Seattle enrolled patients during active infection and followed them longitudinally through the course of disease. Whole blood was collected in K2EDTA tubes by collaborating institutions according to the institutions' own protocols. For TCRbeta analysis, collaborator samples were shipped as frozen whole blood, as isolated PBMCs, or as DNA extracted from either sample type. The sequenced material came from peripheral blood. The sequence joins TRBV4-3 to TRBJ2-2; matching of 5 bases hints at TRBD1 as the D gene. This clonotype was sampled from a woman at least 80 years old with COVID-19, enrolled during active disease. The CDR3 sequence is CASSQEEKGMTGELFF. The nucleotide sequence reads as follows: TGCGCCAGCAGCCAAGAGGAGAAGGGGATGACCGGGGAGCTGTTTTTT.